This TCR beta chain was sequenced during a study of cytomegalovirus exposure and HLA in healthy donors. Across the whole study: An early release of data contained approximately 85 million unique TCRs, which came from HLA-typed donors.

This clone was picked up a small number of times. The PCR employed 60 Vbeta primers together with 13 Jbeta primers. Clones were read by immunoSEQ multiplex PCR, and TCRdb kept only the in-frame ones, dropping some. The sample includes 150,000 or so clones, 64% seen only once; the top ten take 3%. Germline assignment: CDR1 MNHEY and CDR2 SVGAGI. V lost 5 bases and J lost 4, with 17 bases in between. This CDR3 is 15 amino acids long. This TCR was sampled from a woman aged 25 to 39 in good health and CMV-seropositive. The chain carries TRBV6-5 and TRBJ1-1, with D perhaps matching TRBD1 (6 bases). Sequences were obtained from PBMCs. The CDR3 loop is CASSTPGTWSTEAFF. CDR3 in DNA: TGTGCCAGCAGTACCCCCGGGACATGGAGCACTGAAGCTTTCTTT.